Presented here are 6 T cell receptor beta chains from one specimen sequenced in a study of cytomegalovirus exposure and HLA in healthy donors. Data came from immunoSEQ multiplex PCR; TCRdb stores just in-frame clones and leaves some out. The sample records over 150,000 clones, about 86% being singletons. Sequencing input: PBMCs. The receptors derive from a human donor in good health.

This clone has just a few counts. The chain recombines TRBV5-6 with TRBJ2-7; TRBD1 might be the D (6 bases). The germline CDR1 and CDR2 sequences are SGHDT and YYEEEE. Trimming stripped 4 bases from V and 11 bases from J, with 16 bases between. This CDR3 has 12 residues. The CDR3 spells CASSADRSSEYF. The CDR3 DNA reads as TGTGCCAGCAGCGCTGACAGGTCATCGGAGTACTTC.

This clone showed up just once. CDR3 bases: TGTGCCAGCAGTGAATACCGACCCCGGGATTACAATGAGCAGTTCTTC. Translating gives CASSEYRPRDYNEQFF. The V call is TRBV25-1, the J call TRBJ2-1; D is possibly TRBD2 (5 bases). Trimming stripped 0 bases from V and 4 bases from J, with 13 bases between. Germline V gene sequence: CDR1 MGHDK, CDR2 SYGVNS. CDR3 size: 16 residues.

V and J are TRBV9 and TRBJ1-2, with D perhaps TRBD1 (5 bases). The length of the CDR3 is 14 residues. Trimming removed 2 bases at V and 8 bases at J, with 16 bases between. The germline V gene has CDR1 SGDLS and CDR2 YYNGEE. The CDR3 bases are TGTGCCAGCAGCGTCCAGGACGGGGGTGGCGGCTACACCTTC. Translated: CASSVQDGGGGYTF. The whole variable domain, filled in from reference TRBV9 and TRBJ1-2, reads DSGVTQTPKHLITATGQRVTLRCSPRSGDLSVYWYQQSLDQGLQFLIQYYNGEERAKGNILERFSAQQFPDLHSELNLSSLELGDSALYFCASSVQDGGGGYTFGSGTRLTVV.

The chain joins TRBV20-1 to TRBJ1-2; no clear D. CDR1 and CDR2 (germline): DFQATT, SNEGSKA (reference sequence). CDR3 size: 11 residues. The germline V and J ends were trimmed by 2 bases and 5 bases, with 6 bases remaining between them. The CDR3 region has the DNA TGCAGTGCTAGATTGACATATGGCTACACCTTC. It codes for CSARLTYGYTF.

The chain couples TRBV15 to TRBJ2-2, with D perhaps matching TRBD2 (6 bases). This CDR3 comprises 15 residues. Germline-derived CDR1 and CDR2 are LNHNV and YYDKDF (reference sequence). Trimming stripped 5 bases from V and 6 bases from J, with 16 bases between. CDR3 DNA sequence: TGTGCCACCAGCGGGGCAACCGGGGGATCCGGGGAGCTGTTTTTT. Its protein product is CATSGATGGSGELFF.

J is TRBJ2-1 and V is TRBV6-1; D is perhaps TRBD1 (5 bases). Germline CDR1 is MNHNS and CDR2 is SASEGT. The CDR3 runs 13 residues. V was shortened by 5 bases and J by 5 bases, with 10 bases between the two germline ends. The CDR3 protein is CASSRSGNNEQFF. The CDR3 DNA is TGTGCCAGCAGTCGGTCAGGGAACAATGAGCAGTTCTTC.